The TCR beta chain described here comes from a study of T cell repertoires in cytomegalovirus infection. TCRdb passed the reads through MiXCR, listing each CDR3 protein once. This sample has around 100,000 distinct CDR3 sequences, with 20% to 25% found just once. This clonotype was picked up many times. Trimming left V 7 bases short and J 4 bases short, with 17 bases between. This CDR3 has 14 amino acids. CDR1 MNHEY and CDR2 SVGAGI come from the germline V gene. This TCR derives from a human donor in good health (CMV status not recorded). Some clones in this sample may be carry-over from other donors' samples. The chain recombines TRBV6-5 with TRBJ2-7; D could derive from TRBD1 or TRBD2 (7 bases each). The sample taken for sequencing was CD8+ T cells from PBMCs. CDR3 protein: CASISSRGGYEQYF. In DNA form, the CDR3 reads TGTGCCAGCATCTCGAGCAGGGGGGGATACGAGCAGTACTTC.